This T cell receptor beta chain was documented in a study (dated by TCRdb to between 2015 and 2016). Notes on the research overall: Whether tumor-infiltrating Tregs in breast cancer are recruited from blood Tregs or converted in situ from other CD4+ T cell subsets was tested.

Full-length TCR variable regions were amplified by 5' RACE PCR with constant-region reverse primers, followed by semi-nested PCR with Nested Universal Primer A. Using the ReliaPrep RNA Cell Miniprep System, total RNA was extracted, and the SMARTer RACE 5'/3' Kit was then used to reverse transcribe the RNA into 5'RACE-ready cDNA. Multiplex adaptors were used to barcode the full-length TCR alpha and beta libraries, which were then sequenced on an Illumina MiSeq. The authors' analysis ran thus. Sequencing data were pooled across the five patients for each of nine subset-tissue groups and compared by unsupervised clustering of TCR gene usage. Repertoire similarity was calculated with the Morisita-Horn index, weighting shared sequences by their contribution to each repertoire. TCRdb trimmed the raw reads at Q25, called clones with MiXCR and kept productive beta chains. Under each unique CDR3 protein, matching rows form one entry showing the most common genes and DNA. What appears here as the V and J calls and clone size reflects TCRdb's work, not the paper's. Here the sample has about 57,000 distinct CDR3 sequences; 26% occur a single time. The top ten clones comprise roughly 2.2% of the sample.

The sample holds many counts of this clonotype. Its antigen specificity is not known. No clone much larger than this one lies a single base away; base qualities are absent. Study-wide conclusions, independent of this receptor: The TCR alpha and beta sequences of tumor-infiltrating Tregs showed the greatest overlap with tumor naive CD4+ T cells, followed by blood naive CD4+ T cells. Validation in the larger cohort was restricted to a single TCR beta V-J rearrangement rather than whole repertoires. In terms of TCR gene usage, tumor memory CD4+ T cells clustered together with blood and lymph node memory CD4+ cells, as well as with lymph node naive CD4+ cells.

Cells that were CD4+CD25+CD127-/low were isolated as Tregs. Tregs, naive and memory CD4+ T cells from tumor, blood and ipsilateral draining lymph nodes of a handful of breast cancer patients underwent full-length TCR alpha and beta sequencing. Tumor tissue, along with lymph nodes from ipsilateral axillary dissection, was perfused with PBS, minced, and then digested using collagenase I and hyaluronidase. FACS confirmed that the sorted cell populations were more than 90% pure. Sequenced sample: tumor-infiltrating Tregs sorted from the breast tumor. The sequence derives from a female donor with breast cancer.

The DNA sequence reads TGCGCCAGCAGCCAACTCGTCTTCGAAAAACTGTTTTTT. This gives the protein CASSQLVFEKLFF. The rearranged segments are TRBV4-1 and TRBJ1-4; the D gene identity is not certain. The V and J ends are trimmed by 2 bases and 8 bases, leaving 9 bases between them. For CDR1 and CDR2, the germline V gene lists MGHRA and YSYEKL. The CDR3 covers 13 residues, taking in both the cysteine and the phenylalanine. The DNA shown is the 39-base CDR3, in frame from base 1.